This T cell receptor beta chain emerged from a study of Ad26.COV2.S vaccination and SARS-CoV-2 variants. This CDR3 is built from 15 residues. Germline V lookup: CDR1 MGHRA, CDR2 YSYEKL. V was pared by 1 base and J by 5 bases, with 5 bases of the junction left unmatched. Treatment of the sample: some 19 received Ad26.COV2.S at low or high dose, single or two shots; a few received placebo; per-sample allocation not given. Collection of the samples took place on day 63 after the first injection of vaccine or placebo. The method was immunoSEQ multiplex PCR; TCRdb's version includes in-frame clones alone and lacks a portion of them. The table records around 250,000 clones, around nine tenths of them present only once.

The sequence came from a person between 18 and 65 years old who received the Ad26.COV2.S COVID-19 vaccine or a placebo. The source was peripheral blood, collected in a trial of Ad26.COV2.S vaccine versus placebo. V and J are TRBV4-1 and TRBJ2-3; TRBD2 agrees at 8 bases. CDR3 region: CASSQVGTRVDTQYF. The DNA of the CDR3 is TGCGCCAGCAGCCAAGTTGGGACTAGGGTAGATACGCAGTATTTT.